One sample yielded the 3 T cell receptor beta chains listed below, sequenced in a study of blood T cell repertoires in COVID-19. Measured with immunoSEQ multiplex PCR; TCRdb has only the in-frame clones, and not every one. Of approximately 290,000 clones listed, around nine tenths were seen once; the top ten hold roughly 11%. Input material: peripheral blood. These receptors all come from a woman aged 30 to 39 with COVID-19, enrolled during active disease.

This chain uses TRBV10-3 with TRBJ2-4; 13 bases align to TRBD2. This CDR3 has 18 amino acids. J lost 0 bases, V lost 0 bases, and 2 bases had no gene match. From germline, CDR1 is ENHRY and CDR2 SYGVKD. The CDR3: CAISESTSGGLAKNIQYF. Here the CDR3 DNA reads TGTGCCATCAGTGAGTCGACTAGCGGGGGGCTAGCCAAAAACATTCAGTACTTC.

This chain links TRBV2 with TRBJ2-5, with 7 bases matching TRBD1. Germline lookup yields CDR1 SNHLY and CDR2 FYNNEI. The CDR3 sequence is 13 residues long. The V segment lost 4 bases and the J segment 6 bases; nucleotides outside the gene matches: 5. In DNA, the CDR3 is TGTGCCAGCAGTGGGGACAGTAGGCAGACCCAGTACTTC. Its translation is CASSGDSRQTQYF.

V gene TRBV21-1 combines with J gene TRBJ2-7; the table's D call TRBD2 went unverified against the DNA. TRBV21-1 is marked as a pseudogene. This CDR3 spans 15 amino acids. The CDR3 sequence: CASSKEPTASYEQYF. The CDR3 coding sequence is TGTGCCAGCAGCAAAGAGCCTACCGCGTCCTACGAGCAGTACTTC.